What follows is one T cell receptor beta chain and its context. This sample is drawn from a study of T cell changes during pregnancy in multiple sclerosis. Measured with immunoSEQ multiplex PCR; TCRdb has only the in-frame clones, and not every one. This table has over 65,000 clones, roughly 92% appearing once. The length of the CDR3 is 13 residues. Germline CDR1 reads MNHEY; CDR2 reads SVGAGI. V lost 6 bases to trimming and J lost 1 base, with 9 bases between them. The material was peripheral blood, obtained in the first trimester of pregnancy. The source is a female donor with multiple sclerosis, enrolled in a pregnancy study. J is TRBJ1-2 and V is TRBV6-5; possibly TRBD1 for D (5 bases). CDR3 in DNA: TGTGCCAGCAGGCACGGGGGTAACTATGGCTACACCTTC. Translated: CASRHGGNYGYTF.